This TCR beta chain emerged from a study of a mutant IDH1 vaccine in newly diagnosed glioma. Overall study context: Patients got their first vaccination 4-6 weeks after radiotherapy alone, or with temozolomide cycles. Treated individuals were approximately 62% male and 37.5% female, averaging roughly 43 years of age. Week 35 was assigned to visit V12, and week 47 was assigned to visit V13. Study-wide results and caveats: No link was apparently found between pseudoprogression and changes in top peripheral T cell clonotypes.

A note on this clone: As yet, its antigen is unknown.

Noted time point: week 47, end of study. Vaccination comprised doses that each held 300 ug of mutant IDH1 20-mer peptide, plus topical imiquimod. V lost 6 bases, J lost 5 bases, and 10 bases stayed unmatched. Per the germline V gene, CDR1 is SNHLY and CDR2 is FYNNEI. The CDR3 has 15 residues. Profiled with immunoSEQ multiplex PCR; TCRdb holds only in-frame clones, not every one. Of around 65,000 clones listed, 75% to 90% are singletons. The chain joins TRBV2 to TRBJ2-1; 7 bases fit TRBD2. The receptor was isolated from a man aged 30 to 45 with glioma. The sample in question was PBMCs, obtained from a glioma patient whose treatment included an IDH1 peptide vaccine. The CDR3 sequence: CASSHGRGDNNEQFF. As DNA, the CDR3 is TGTGCCAGCAGCCACGGCCGGGGGGATAACAATGAGCAGTTCTTC.